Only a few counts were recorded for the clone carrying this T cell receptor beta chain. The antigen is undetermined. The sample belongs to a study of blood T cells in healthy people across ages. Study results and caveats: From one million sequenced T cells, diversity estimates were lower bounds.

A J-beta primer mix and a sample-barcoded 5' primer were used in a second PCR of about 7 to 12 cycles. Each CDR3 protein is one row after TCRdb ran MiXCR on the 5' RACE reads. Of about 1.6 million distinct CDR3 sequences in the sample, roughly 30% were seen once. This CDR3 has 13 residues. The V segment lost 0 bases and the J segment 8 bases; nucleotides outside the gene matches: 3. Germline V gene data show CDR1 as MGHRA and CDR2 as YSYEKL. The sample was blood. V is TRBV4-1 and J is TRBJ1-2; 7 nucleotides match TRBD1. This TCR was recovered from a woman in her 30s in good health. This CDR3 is CASSQDRGRGYTF. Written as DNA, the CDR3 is TGCGCCAGCAGCCAAGATAGGGGGCGAGGCTACACCTTC.